This T cell receptor (beta chain) was sequenced for a study of shared clonotypes between healthy human individuals. In the original analysis: ImmunoSEQ yielded junction-only sequences lacking quality scores, so filtering differed. Method: immunoSEQ multiplex PCR; TCRdb's copy keeps in-frame clones and lacks some. The V and J calls and clone size were taken over from that table, and D and trimming were inferred from the DNA. The data contain more than 900,000 clones, around 78% of them singletons. The CDR3 extends over 16 amino acids. Trimming removed 5 bases at V and 0 bases at J, with 14 bases between. Germline assignment: CDR1 GTSNPN and CDR2 SVGIG (reference sequence).

Sequencing input: memory CD4+ T cells from PBMCs. Noted subset: CD45RA-negative fraction. This clonotype was obtained from a man aged 18 to 30 in good health. Some clones in this sample may be carry-over from other donors' samples. The chain carries TRBV30 and TRBJ2-6; no firm D call. The CDR3 loop reads CAWVQWGFSGANVLTF. The CDR3, as DNA: TGTGCCTGGGTTCAATGGGGTTTCTCTGGGGCCAACGTCCTGACTTTC.